These 26 T cell receptor beta chains came from one sample sequenced in a study of T-cell reconstitution after alpha-beta-depleted transplantation in children. Construction of the TCRbeta library involved unique molecular identifiers. TCRdb redid the calling of the PCR reads with MiXCR, one entry per CDR3 protein. The sample records hundreds of thousands of distinct CDR3 sequences, about 30% being singletons. This specimen was PBMCs from the stem cell graft donor, taken from the stem cell graft. All receptors derive from a human donor who donated a stem cell graft to a child with aplastic anemia.

This clonotype was found a few times. This chain uses TRBV20-1 with TRBJ2-3, with D possibly being TRBD1 (5 bases). The germline CDR1 and CDR2 sequences are DFQATT and SNEGSKA (reference sequence). The CDR3 has 14 residues. Trimming stripped 4 bases from V and 1 base from J, with 12 bases between. The CDR3 region has the DNA TGCAGTGCTATTTCCAGGGTTGGCACAGATACGCAGTATTTT. Translation: CSAISRVGTDTQYF.

The chain joins TRBV5-1 to TRBJ2-7; D tentatively reads TRBD1 or TRBD2 (5 bases each). Per the germline V gene, CDR1 is SGHRS and CDR2 is YFSETQ. The CDR3 consists of 15 residues. V was shortened by 4 bases and J by 0 bases, with 14 bases between the two germline ends. CDR3 in amino acids: CASSQQPGPSYEQYV. The CDR3 nucleotides read TGCGCCAGCAGCCAACAACCGGGGCCCTCCTACGAGCAGTACGTC.

In its sample, this clonotype was seen many times. The chain is built from TRBV29-1 and TRBJ1-1; D gene ambiguous. The V gene's germline CDR1 is SQVTM and CDR2 ANQGSEA. V lost 4 bases and J lost 1, with 4 bases in between. CDR3 length: 11 residues. In DNA, the CDR3 is TGCAGCGTTGGACAGAACACTGAAGCTTTCTTT. Translation gives CSVGQNTEAFF.

The chain combines TRBV15 with TRBJ1-2; the D gene is possibly TRBD1 (5 bases). Germline loops: CDR1 LNHNV, CDR2 YYDKDF (reference sequence). Between the trimmed V and J ends, which lost 0 bases and 7 bases, there was a span of 9 bases. The CDR3 spans 13 residues. The CDR3 sequence is CATSRDRRGGYTF. CDR3 DNA: TGTGCCACCAGCAGAGATAGAAGGGGTGGCTACACCTTC.

This clonotype was seen more than once but under ten times. The gene calls are TRBV6-5 and TRBJ2-7; 7 bases match TRBD1. The CDR3 contains 15 residues. Germline loops: CDR1 MNHEY, CDR2 SVGAGI. Trimming at V came to 3 bases and at J to 0 bases, leaving 5 bases not matched to a gene. Here the CDR3 DNA reads TGTGCCAGCAGTTATTCGGGACAGAGCTCCTACGAGCAGTACTTC. Encoded protein: CASSYSGQSSYEQYF.

The rearrangement joins TRBV20-1 to TRBJ2-1; 7 nucleotides match TRBD2. The CDR3 has 15 amino acids. V lost 3 bases to trimming and J lost 3 bases; unmatched junction nucleotides: 8. CDR1 DFQATT and CDR2 SNEGSKA come from the germline V gene (reference sequence). CDR3 DNA: TGCAGTGCTAGTCGGGGCGGGAGCCTCTACAATGAGCAGTTCTTC. Its protein is CSASRGGSLYNEQFF.

V and J are TRBV15 and TRBJ2-3, with D tentatively TRBD2 (6 bases). The CDR3 spans 14 residues. Germline lookup yields CDR1 LNHNV and CDR2 YYDKDF (reference sequence). With 3 bases removed from V and 6 bases from J, the gap between germline ends came to 13 bases. This CDR3 reads CATSRGTSRDTQYF. For the CDR3, the DNA is TGTGCCACCAGCAGGGGTACTAGCCGGGATACGCAGTATTTT.

This chain links TRBV10-3 with TRBJ2-1; 9 positions match TRBD2. With V trimmed by 3 bases and J by 4 bases, 4 bases remained unmatched. The CDR3 has 15 amino acids. The germline V gene has CDR1 ENHRY and CDR2 SYGVKD. CDR3 in DNA: TGTGCCATCAGTGACGGGACTAGCCAATACAATGAGCAGTTCTTC. Its protein product is CAISDGTSQYNEQFF.

This clonotype has only a few counts. The chain combines TRBV27 with TRBJ1-5; no clear D gene. In germline, CDR1 is MNHEY, CDR2 SMNVEV (reference sequence). The CDR3 length is 14 residues. Trimming stripped 3 bases from V and 5 bases from J, with 11 bases between. The CDR3 DNA sequence: TGTGCCAGCAGTTTGATTTCCAGCCATCAGCCCCAGCATTTT. Amino acid sequence: CASSLISSHQPQHF.

This clonotype was found a few times. Here the CDR3 reads CASSYVRAGGTGELFF. CDR3 DNA: TGTGCCAGCAGTTACGTGCGGGCTGGAGGGACCGGGGAGCTGTTTTTT. The chain uses TRBV6-5 and TRBJ2-2, with D possibly being TRBD2 (6 bases). V was trimmed by 2 bases and J by 5 bases, leaving 15 bases between them. The CDR3 runs 16 residues. CDR1 and CDR2 from the germline V gene are MNHEY and SVGAGI.

This chain joins TRBV6-5 and TRBJ2-5; TRBD1 aligns across 7 bases. This CDR3 contains 15 residues. J lost 1 base, V lost 8 bases, and 10 bases had no gene match. Germline CDR1 and CDR2: MNHEY and SVGAGI. The CDR3, as DNA: TGTGCCAGCCAAGGGCTACAGGGGTTCCAAGAGACCCAGTACTTC. Protein: CASQGLQGFQETQYF.

This clonotype has just a few counts. The chain carries TRBV5-1 and TRBJ1-1; weak D call: TRBD1 (5 bases). Germline loops: CDR1 SGHRS, CDR2 YFSETQ. V was pared by 5 bases and J by 4 bases, with 15 bases between. This CDR3 contains 14 residues. CDR3 in DNA: TGCGCCAGCAGAGGGGCGCTTGAGGCCACTGAAGCTTTCTTT. Its protein product is CASRGALEATEAFF.

The rearrangement links TRBV6-1 to TRBJ2-3; 9 positions agree with TRBD2. This CDR3 has 15 residues. V shed 5 bases and J 4 bases; nucleotides not matched to a gene: 7. Germline V gives CDR1 MNHNS, CDR2 SASEGT. In DNA, the CDR3 is TGTGCCAGCAGTCCATCGGGACTAGCCGCAGATACGCAGTATTTT. It encodes CASSPSGLAADTQYF.

V is TRBV29-1 and J is TRBJ2-5, with TRBD1 matching over 8 bases. The J segment lost 1 base and the V segment lost 5 bases, leaving 15 bases of the junction unmatched. Germline V gene sequence: CDR1 SQVTM, CDR2 ANQGSEA. This CDR3 region has 17 residues. Here the CDR3 DNA reads TGCAGCGTTTATCCAGCCAGGGGGCGGCTCACCCAAGAGACCCAGTACTTC. Translated, it gives CSVYPARGRLTQETQYF.

V usage is TRBV12-3 or TRBV12-4 and J usage is TRBJ2-5, with TRBD2 matching 8 bases. CDR3 size: 14 residues. V lost 6 bases to trimming and J lost 7 bases; unmatched junction nucleotides: 10. The CDR3 DNA is TGTGCCAGCAGCATGACCGGGAGCGGGGGGACCCAGTACTTC. It specifies CASSMTGSGGTQYF.

This clonotype has a handful of counts. This chain links TRBV18 with TRBJ1-1; the D is unclear. Germline V gene sequence: CDR1 KGHSH, CDR2 LQKENI. Deletions cut 2 bases from V and 3 bases from J, with 10 bases between. The CDR3 loop spans 14 amino acids. CDR3 protein: CASSPTGKDTEAFF. CDR3 DNA: TGTGCCAGCTCACCAACGGGTAAGGACACTGAAGCTTTCTTT. Combining the CDR3 with reference TRBV18 and TRBJ1-1 gives the whole variable domain NAGVMQNPRHLVRRRGQEARLRCSPMKGHSHVYWYRQLPEEGLKFMVYLQKENIIDESGMPKERFSAEFPKEGPSILRIQQVVRGDSAAYFCASSPTGKDTEAFFGQGTRLTVV.

This chain links TRBV20-1 with TRBJ1-1; the D gene is possibly TRBD1 (5 bases). The germline gives CDR1 DFQATT, CDR2 SNEGSKA (reference sequence). The CDR3 loop spans 9 amino acids. V dropped 6 bases and J dropped 11 bases, with 10 bases sitting between them. This CDR3 reads CSARDGAFF. The CDR3 DNA reads TGCAGTGCGAGGGACGGGGCTTTCTTT.

V and J are TRBV20-1 and TRBJ1-6; 8 positions agree with TRBD1. CDR1 is DFQATT, CDR2 SNEGSKA, per germline (reference sequence). Trimming took 3 bases from V and 10 from J; bases not matched to a gene: 14. The CDR3 is made up of 16 amino acids. The CDR3 sequence: CSASPASGQGGSPLHF. In DNA form, the CDR3 reads TGCAGTGCTAGTCCTGCTTCCGGACAGGGTGGATCACCCCTCCACTTT.

In this sample, this clonotype turned up a few times. The chain joins TRBV29-1 to TRBJ2-7, with D perhaps being TRBD1 or TRBD2 (6 bases each). Trimming pared 4 bases from V and 5 bases from J, leaving 9 bases between. The CDR3 has 11 residues. Germline values: CDR1 SQVTM, CDR2 ANQGSEA. CDR3 amino acids: CSVVGGHEQYF. The CDR3 DNA reads TGCAGCGTTGTGGGGGGCCACGAGCAGTACTTC.

J is TRBJ2-1 and V is TRBV15; D possibly uses TRBD1 or TRBD2 (6 bases each). CDR3 size: 15 residues. Germline V CDR1 and CDR2: LNHNV, YYDKDF (reference sequence). Trimming took 0 bases from V and 7 from J, leaving 13 bases between them. CDR3 in amino acids: CATSRDSGAKNEQFF. As DNA, the CDR3 is TGTGCCACCAGCAGAGATTCGGGGGCGAAAAATGAGCAGTTCTTC.

This clonotype was observed a handful of times. The rearrangement links TRBV20-1 to TRBJ2-1; D call uncertain. This CDR3 comprises 15 residues. Deletions cut 3 bases from V and 3 bases from J, with 15 bases between. Germline assignment: CDR1 DFQATT and CDR2 SNEGSKA (reference sequence). CDR3 coding DNA: TGCAGTGCTAGCCCCTCATTCGGGTTCTACAATGAGCAGTTCTTC. Translating it yields CSASPSFGFYNEQFF.

Only a few counts were recorded for this clonotype. This chain uses TRBV24-1 with TRBJ1-1; D gene ambiguous. The V end lost 1 base, the J end lost 5 bases, and 7 bases lay between the germline ends. CDR1 and CDR2 from the germline V gene are KGHDR and SFDVKD. The CDR3 totals 13 residues. For the CDR3, the DNA is TGTGCCACCAGTGATTTTGGGCGGACTGAAGCTTTCTTT. Translated, it gives CATSDFGRTEAFF.

The sample holds a few counts of this clonotype. The chain links TRBV7-2 to TRBJ1-2; 7 positions agree with TRBD1. V shed 5 bases, J shed 4 bases, and the junction held 10 bases outside the gene matches. Germline loops: CDR1 SGHTA, CDR2 FQGNSA. The CDR3 contains 15 residues. CDR3 DNA sequence: TGTGCCAGCAGCCTAACACGACAGGGAGGCTATGGCTACACCTTC. It specifies CASSLTRQGGYGYTF.

The V call is TRBV9, the J call TRBJ2-3; D is unclear. Trimming removed 3 bases at V and 2 bases at J, with 10 bases between. CDR1 and CDR2 (germline): SGDLS, YYNGEE. CDR3 length: 14 residues. CDR3: CASSGSADTDTQYF. CDR3 bases: TGTGCCAGCAGCGGGAGCGCGGACACAGATACGCAGTATTTT.

The chain uses TRBV4-2 and TRBJ1-1, with D maybe TRBD1 (5 bases). Trimming stripped 4 bases from V and 6 bases from J, with 12 bases between. This CDR3 is built from 13 residues. In germline, CDR1 is LGHNA, CDR2 YNFKEQ. This CDR3 reads CASSPAAGPEAFF. Here the CDR3 DNA reads TGTGCCAGCAGCCCAGCGGCGGGGCCTGAAGCTTTCTTT.

With respect to this clonotype: Mismatch with germline at one junction end may stem from a read error. The rearrangement uses TRBV28 and TRBJ2-4, with 7 bases fitting TRBD1. Looked up from germline, CDR1 is MDHEN and CDR2 is SYDVKM. The CDR3 spans 15 residues. The DNA of the CDR3 is TGTGCCAGCAGTTTCCCCGACAGGGCCAAAAACAGTCAGTACTTC. It codes for CASSFPDRAKNSQYF.